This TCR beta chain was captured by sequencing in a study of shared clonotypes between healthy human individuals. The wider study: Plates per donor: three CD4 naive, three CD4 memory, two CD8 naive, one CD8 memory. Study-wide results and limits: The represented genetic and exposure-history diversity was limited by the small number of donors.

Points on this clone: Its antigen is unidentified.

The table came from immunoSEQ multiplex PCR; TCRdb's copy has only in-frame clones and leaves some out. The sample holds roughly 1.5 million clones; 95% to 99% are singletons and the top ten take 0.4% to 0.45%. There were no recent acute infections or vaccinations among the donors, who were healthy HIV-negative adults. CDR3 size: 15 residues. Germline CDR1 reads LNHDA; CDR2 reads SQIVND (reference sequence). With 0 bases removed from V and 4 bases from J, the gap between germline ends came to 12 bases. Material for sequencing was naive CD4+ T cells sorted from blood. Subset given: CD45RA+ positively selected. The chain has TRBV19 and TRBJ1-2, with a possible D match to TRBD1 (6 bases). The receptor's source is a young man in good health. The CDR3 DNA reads TGTGCCAGTAGTATAGAGGGACACCTCGCCTATGGCTACACCTTC. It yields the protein CASSIEGHLAYGYTF.